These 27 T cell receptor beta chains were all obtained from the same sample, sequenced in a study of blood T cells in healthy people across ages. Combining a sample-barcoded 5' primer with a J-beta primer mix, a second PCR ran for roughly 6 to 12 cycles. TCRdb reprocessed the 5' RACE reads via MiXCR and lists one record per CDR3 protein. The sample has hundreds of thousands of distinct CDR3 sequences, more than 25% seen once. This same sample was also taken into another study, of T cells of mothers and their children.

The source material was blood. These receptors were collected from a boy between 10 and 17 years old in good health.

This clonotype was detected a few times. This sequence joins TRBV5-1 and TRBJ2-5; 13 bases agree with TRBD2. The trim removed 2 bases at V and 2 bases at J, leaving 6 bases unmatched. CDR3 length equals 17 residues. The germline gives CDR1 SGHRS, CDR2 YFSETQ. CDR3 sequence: CASSFGGTSGVQETQYF. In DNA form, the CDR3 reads TGCGCCAGCAGCTTCGGAGGGACTAGCGGGGTACAAGAGACCCAGTACTTC.

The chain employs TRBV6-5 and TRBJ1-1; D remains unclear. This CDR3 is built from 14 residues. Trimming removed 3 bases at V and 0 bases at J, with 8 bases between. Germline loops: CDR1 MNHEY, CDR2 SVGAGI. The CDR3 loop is CASSYRHLNTEAFF. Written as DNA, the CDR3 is TGTGCCAGCAGTTATAGACACCTGAACACTGAAGCTTTCTTT.

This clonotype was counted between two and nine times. The CDR3 nucleotides are TGTGCCATACGGGGGGGCCGAGAGACCCAGTACTTC. As protein: CAIRGGRETQYF. V usage is TRBV10-3 and J usage is TRBJ2-5, with 8 bases aligning to TRBD2. The germline V gene encodes CDR1 ENHRY and CDR2 SYGVKD. After removal of 9 bases from V and 4 bases from J, the junction contained 4 bases not matched to a gene. The CDR3 consists of 12 residues.

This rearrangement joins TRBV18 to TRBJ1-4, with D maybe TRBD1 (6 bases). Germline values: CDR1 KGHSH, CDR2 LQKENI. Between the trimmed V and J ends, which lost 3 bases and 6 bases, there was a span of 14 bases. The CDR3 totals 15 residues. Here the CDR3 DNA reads TGTGCCAGCTCACCGGGGGCAGGTTCCTATGAAAAACTGTTTTTT. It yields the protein CASSPGAGSYEKLFF.

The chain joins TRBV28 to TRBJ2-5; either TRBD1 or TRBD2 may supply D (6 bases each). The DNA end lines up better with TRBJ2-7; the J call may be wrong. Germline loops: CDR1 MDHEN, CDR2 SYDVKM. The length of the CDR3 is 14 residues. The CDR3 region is CASSLPGGPYEQYF. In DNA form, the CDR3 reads TGTGCCAGCAGTCTCCCTGGGGGGCCCTACGAGCAGTACTTC.

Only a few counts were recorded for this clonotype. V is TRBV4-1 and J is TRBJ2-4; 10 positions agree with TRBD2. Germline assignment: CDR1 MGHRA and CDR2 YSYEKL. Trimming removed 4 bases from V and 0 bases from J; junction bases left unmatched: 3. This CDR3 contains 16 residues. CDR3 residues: CASSLGLALAKNIQYF. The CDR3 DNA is TGCGCCAGCAGCCTGGGACTAGCGTTAGCCAAAAACATTCAGTACTTC.

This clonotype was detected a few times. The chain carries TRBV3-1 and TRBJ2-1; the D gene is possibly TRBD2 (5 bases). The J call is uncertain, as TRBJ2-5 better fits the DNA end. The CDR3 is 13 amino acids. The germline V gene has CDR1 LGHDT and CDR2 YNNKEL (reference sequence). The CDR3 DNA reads TGTGCCAGCAGCCAAGATCCGGCGGGCCCCCAGTACTTC. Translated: CASSQDPAGPQYF.

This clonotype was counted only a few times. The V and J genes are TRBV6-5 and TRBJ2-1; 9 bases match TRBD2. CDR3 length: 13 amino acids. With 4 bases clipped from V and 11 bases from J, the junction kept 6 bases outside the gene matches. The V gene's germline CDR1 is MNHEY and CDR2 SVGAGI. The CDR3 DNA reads TGTGCCAGCAGTTTTCGCGGGGGGGTTAAGCAGTTCTTC. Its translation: CASSFRGGVKQFF.

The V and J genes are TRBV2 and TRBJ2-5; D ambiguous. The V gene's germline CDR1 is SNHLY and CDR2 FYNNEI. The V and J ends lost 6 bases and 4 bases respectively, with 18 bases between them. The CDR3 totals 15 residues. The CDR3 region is CASRPSGLEGETQYF. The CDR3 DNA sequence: TGTGCCAGCAGGCCTAGTGGCCTCGAAGGAGAGACCCAGTACTTC.

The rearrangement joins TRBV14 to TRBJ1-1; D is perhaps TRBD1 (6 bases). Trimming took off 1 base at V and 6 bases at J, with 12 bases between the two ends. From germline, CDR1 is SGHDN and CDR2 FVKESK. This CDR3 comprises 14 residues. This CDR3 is CASSQVDRGPEAFF. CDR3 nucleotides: TGTGCCAGCAGCCAAGTGGACCGGGGGCCTGAAGCTTTCTTT.

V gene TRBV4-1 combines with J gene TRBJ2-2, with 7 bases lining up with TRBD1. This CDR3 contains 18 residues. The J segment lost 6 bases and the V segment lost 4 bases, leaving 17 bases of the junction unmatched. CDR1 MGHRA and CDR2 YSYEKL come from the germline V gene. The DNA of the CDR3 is TGCGCCAGCAGCCCCGTGGTCTCACGGACAGGTAGAGCCGGGGAGCTGTTTTTT. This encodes CASSPVVSRTGRAGELFF.

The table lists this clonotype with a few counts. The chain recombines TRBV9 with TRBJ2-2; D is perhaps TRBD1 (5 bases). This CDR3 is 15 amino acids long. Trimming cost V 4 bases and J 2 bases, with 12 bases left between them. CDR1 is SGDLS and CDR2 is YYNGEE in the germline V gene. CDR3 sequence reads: CASSQRQGNTGELFF. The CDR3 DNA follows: TGTGCCAGCAGCCAGAGGCAGGGAAACACCGGGGAGCTGTTTTTT.

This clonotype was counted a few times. The CDR3 loop is CASRGLSSYEQYF. The CDR3 coding sequence is TGTGCCAGCAGAGGACTTTCATCCTACGAGCAGTACTTC. The chain recombines TRBV2 with TRBJ2-1; TRBD2 is a possible D gene (5 bases). The J call is in doubt because the DNA end fits TRBJ2-7 better. The CDR3 is made up of 13 amino acids. Looked up from germline, CDR1 is SNHLY and CDR2 is FYNNEI.

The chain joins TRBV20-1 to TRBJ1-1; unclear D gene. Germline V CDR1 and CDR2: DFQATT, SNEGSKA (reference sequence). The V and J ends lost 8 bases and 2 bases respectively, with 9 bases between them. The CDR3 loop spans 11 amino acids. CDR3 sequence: CSPEGNTEAFF. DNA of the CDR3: TGCAGTCCAGAAGGAAACACTGAAGCTTTCTTT.

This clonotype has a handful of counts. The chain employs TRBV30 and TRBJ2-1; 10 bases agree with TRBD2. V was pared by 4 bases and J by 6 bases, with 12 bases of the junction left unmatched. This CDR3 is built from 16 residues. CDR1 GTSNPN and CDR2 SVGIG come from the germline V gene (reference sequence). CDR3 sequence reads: CAWNRAAGGPGNEQFF. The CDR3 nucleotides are TGTGCCTGGAATCGAGCAGCGGGGGGGCCAGGCAATGAGCAGTTCTTC.

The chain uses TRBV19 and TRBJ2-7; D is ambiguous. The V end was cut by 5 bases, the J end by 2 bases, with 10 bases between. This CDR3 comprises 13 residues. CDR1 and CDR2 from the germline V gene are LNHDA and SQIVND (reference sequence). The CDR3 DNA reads TGTGCCAGTAGTCCCCGATCCACCTACGAGCAGTACTTC. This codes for CASSPRSTYEQYF.

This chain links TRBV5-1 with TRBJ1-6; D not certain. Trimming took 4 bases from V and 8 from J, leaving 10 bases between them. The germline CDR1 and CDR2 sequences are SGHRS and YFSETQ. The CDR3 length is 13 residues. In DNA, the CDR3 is TGCGCCAGCAGCCTCGACCACGATTCACCCCTCCACTTT. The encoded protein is CASSLDHDSPLHF.

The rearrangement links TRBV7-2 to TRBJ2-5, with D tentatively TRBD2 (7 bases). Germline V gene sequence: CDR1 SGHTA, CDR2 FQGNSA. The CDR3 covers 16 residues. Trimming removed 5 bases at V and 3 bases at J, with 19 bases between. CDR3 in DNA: TGTGCCAGCAGCCGAGGGGGGGCGGGGGCCAAAGAGACCCAGTACTTC. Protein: CASSRGGAGAKETQYF.

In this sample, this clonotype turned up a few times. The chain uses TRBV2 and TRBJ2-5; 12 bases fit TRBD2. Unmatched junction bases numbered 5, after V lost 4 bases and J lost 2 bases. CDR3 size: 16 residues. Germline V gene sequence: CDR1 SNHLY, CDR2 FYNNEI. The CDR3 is CASSAGLAGSQETQYF. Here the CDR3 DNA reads TGTGCCAGCAGTGCCGGACTAGCGGGGTCACAAGAGACCCAGTACTTC.

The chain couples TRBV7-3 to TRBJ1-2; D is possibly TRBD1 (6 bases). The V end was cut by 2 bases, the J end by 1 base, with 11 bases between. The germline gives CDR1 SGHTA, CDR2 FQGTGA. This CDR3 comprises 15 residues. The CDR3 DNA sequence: TGTGCCAGCAGCTTAGTGGGGGCCGGTAACTATGGCTACACCTTC. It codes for CASSLVGAGNYGYTF.

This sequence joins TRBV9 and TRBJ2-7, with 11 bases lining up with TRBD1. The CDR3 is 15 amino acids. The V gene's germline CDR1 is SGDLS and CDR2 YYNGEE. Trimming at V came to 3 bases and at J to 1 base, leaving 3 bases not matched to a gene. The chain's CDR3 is CASSEGDRGSYEQYF. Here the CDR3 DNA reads TGTGCCAGCAGCGAAGGGGACAGGGGGTCCTACGAGCAGTACTTC.

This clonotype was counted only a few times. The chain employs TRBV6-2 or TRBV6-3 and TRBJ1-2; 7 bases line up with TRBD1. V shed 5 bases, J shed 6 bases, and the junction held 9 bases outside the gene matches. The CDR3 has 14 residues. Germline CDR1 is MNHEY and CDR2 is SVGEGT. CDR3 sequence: CASSNRGPPDGYTF. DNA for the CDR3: TGTGCCAGCAGTAACAGGGGCCCCCCGGATGGCTACACCTTC.

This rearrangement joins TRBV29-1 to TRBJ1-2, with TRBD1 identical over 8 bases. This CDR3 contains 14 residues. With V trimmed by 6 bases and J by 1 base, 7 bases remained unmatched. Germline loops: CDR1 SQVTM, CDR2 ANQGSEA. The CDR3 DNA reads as TGCAGCGTGGAGGACAGGGCTTTTAACTATGGCTACACCTTC. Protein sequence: CSVEDRAFNYGYTF.

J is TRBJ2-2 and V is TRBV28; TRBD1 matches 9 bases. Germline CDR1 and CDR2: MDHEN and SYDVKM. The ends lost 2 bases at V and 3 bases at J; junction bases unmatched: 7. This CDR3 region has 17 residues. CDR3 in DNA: TGTGCCAGCAGTTTAAACGGACAGGGGTCGGACACCGGGGAGCTGTTTTTT. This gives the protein CASSLNGQGSDTGELFF.

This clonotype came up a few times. CDR3 amino acids: CASAPGANTGELFF. In DNA form, the CDR3 reads TGTGCCAGCGCGCCAGGAGCGAACACCGGGGAGCTGTTTTTT. This sequence joins TRBV9 and TRBJ2-2; no clear D gene. Germline lookup yields CDR1 SGDLS and CDR2 YYNGEE. Trimming took off 7 bases at V and 0 bases at J, with 10 bases between the two ends. The CDR3 has 14 amino acids. The full variable domain, rest sourced from reference TRBV9 and TRBJ2-2, is DSGVTQTPKHLITATGQRVTLRCSPRSGDLSVYWYQQSLDQGLQFLIQYYNGEERAKGNILERFSAQQFPDLHSELNLSSLELGDSALYFCASAPGANTGELFFGEGSRLTVL.

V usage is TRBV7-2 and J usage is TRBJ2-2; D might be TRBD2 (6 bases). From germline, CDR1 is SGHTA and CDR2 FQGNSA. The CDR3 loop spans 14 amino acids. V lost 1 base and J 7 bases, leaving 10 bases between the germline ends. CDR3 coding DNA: TGTGCCAGCAGCTTAGTCGTGGGGGGCGGGGAGCTGTTTTTT. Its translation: CASSLVVGGGELFF. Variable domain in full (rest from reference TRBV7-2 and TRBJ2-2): GAGVSQSPSNKVTEKGKDVELRCDPISGHTALYWYRQSLGQGLEFLIYFQGNSAPDKSGLPSDRFSAERTGGSVSTLTIQRTQQEDSAVYLCASSLVVGGGELFFGEGSRLTVL.

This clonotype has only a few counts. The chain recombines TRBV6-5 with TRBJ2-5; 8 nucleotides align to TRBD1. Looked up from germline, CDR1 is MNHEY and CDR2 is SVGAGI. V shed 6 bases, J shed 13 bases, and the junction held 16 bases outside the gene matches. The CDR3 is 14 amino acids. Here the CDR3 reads CASSLGTGPYERYF. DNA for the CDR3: TGTGCCAGCAGCCTCGGGACAGGACCCTACGAGCGGTACTTC.